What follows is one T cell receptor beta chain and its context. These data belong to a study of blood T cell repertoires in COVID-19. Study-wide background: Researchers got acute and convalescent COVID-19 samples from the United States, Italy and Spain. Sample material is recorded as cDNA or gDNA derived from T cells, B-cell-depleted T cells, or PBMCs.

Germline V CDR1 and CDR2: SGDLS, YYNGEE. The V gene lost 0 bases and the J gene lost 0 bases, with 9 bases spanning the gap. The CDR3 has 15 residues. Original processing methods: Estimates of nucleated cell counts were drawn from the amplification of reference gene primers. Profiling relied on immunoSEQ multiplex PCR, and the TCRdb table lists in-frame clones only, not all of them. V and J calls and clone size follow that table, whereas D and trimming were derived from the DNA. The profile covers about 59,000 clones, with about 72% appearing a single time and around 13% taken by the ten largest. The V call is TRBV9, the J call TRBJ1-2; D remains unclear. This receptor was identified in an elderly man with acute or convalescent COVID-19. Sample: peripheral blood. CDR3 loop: CASSVDGDANYGYTF. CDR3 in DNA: TGTGCCAGCAGCGTAGATGGAGATGCTAACTATGGCTACACCTTC. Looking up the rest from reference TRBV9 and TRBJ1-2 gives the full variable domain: DSGVTQTPKHLITATGQRVTLRCSPRSGDLSVYWYQQSLDQGLQFLIQYYNGEERAKGNILERFSAQQFPDLHSELNLSSLELGDSALYFCASSVDGDANYGYTFGSGTRLTVV.